These 5 T cell receptor beta chains share one sample of origin, sequenced in a study of spatial heterogeneity in lung cancer. Their specific antigens are unknown. Documented time point: sample taken at primary tumor resection. In TCRdb, the 5' RACE reads were re-called with MiXCR into one record per CDR3 protein. This table holds around 8,000 distinct CDR3 sequences, 8.2% found once. General study points: Higher tumor mutation counts went along with higher counts of expanded intratumoral alpha and beta TCRs.

Material: lung tumor tissue, obtained at surgery. The source of these receptors is a male donor with early-stage non-small cell lung cancer.

This clonotype is judged medium-sized. Within a library made for alpha chains, this beta chain is off target, and its count is uninformative. The chain uses TRBV20-1 and TRBJ1-1, with a tentative D call TRBD1 (5 bases). V lost 5 bases to trimming and J lost 1 base, with 11 bases between them. The CDR3 totals 13 residues. The germline gives CDR1 DFQATT, CDR2 SNEGSKA (reference sequence). The DNA of the CDR3 is TGCAGTGCTCGGTGGGGCCAGAACACTGAAGCTTTCTTT. Amino acids: CSARWGQNTEAFF.

Details on this clonotype: This beta chain slipped into a library made for alpha chains as a stray read, so its size is not meaningful. V is TRBV6-5 and J is TRBJ2-6, with D uncertain. The V gene's germline CDR1 is MNHEY and CDR2 SVGAGI. V lost 2 bases and J 0 bases, leaving 8 bases between the germline ends. This CDR3 region has 16 residues. As DNA, the CDR3 is TGTGCCAGCAGTTACGGGTCACTCTCTGGGGCCAACGTCCTGACTTTC. This translates into CASSYGSLSGANVLTF.

This clonotype is judged medium-sized. The library was built for alpha chains, so this beta chain is an off-target read and its size means little. The chain carries TRBV12-3 or TRBV12-4 and TRBJ1-2, with D maybe TRBD1 (5 bases). Trimming cost V 1 base and J 8 bases, with 11 bases left between them. CDR3 length: 13 amino acids. Written as DNA, the CDR3 is TGTGCCAGCAGTTTAGTCGACAGTAGAGGCTACACCTTC. Translated: CASSLVDSRGYTF.

This clonotype was detected many times. Within a library made for alpha chains, this beta chain is off target, and its count is uninformative. The chain combines TRBV11-2 with TRBJ2-2; D possibly corresponds to TRBD1 (5 bases). Per the germline V gene, CDR1 is SGHAT and CDR2 is FQNNGV. This CDR3 has 16 residues. Trimming left V 3 bases short and J 3 bases short, with 14 bases between. The CDR3 region is CASSLPDSAYTGELFF. In DNA form, the CDR3 reads TGTGCCAGCAGCTTGCCTGACAGCGCCTACACCGGGGAGCTGTTTTTT.

By share of the sample, this clonotype is medium-sized (0.01 to 0.1%). The library was built for alpha chains, so this beta chain is an off-target read and its size means little. This chain joins TRBV10-3 and TRBJ1-1; D remains ambiguous. CDR3 length equals 13 residues. CDR1 and CDR2 (germline): ENHRY, SYGVKD. The V end lost 3 bases, the J end lost 4 bases, and 9 bases lay between the germline ends. The CDR3 loop reads CAISEGSITEAFF. In nucleotides, the CDR3 is TGTGCCATCAGTGAAGGGTCGATCACTGAAGCTTTCTTT.